This TCR beta chain was obtained from a study of T cells in localized non-small cell lung cancer. Assay used: immunoSEQ multiplex PCR; TCRdb lists only in-frame clones, some missing. Of around 30,000 clones listed, over 80% were seen once; the top ten hold roughly 4.1%. The ends lost 0 bases at V and 7 bases at J; junction bases unmatched: 8. Germline CDR1 and CDR2: SGHAT and FQNNGV. CDR3 size: 16 residues. This material consisted of peripheral blood mononuclear cells, taken before any cancer treatment. The J gene is TRBJ2-1, the V gene TRBV11-2; 8 bases are shared with TRBD2. The receptor was derived from a woman aged 40-69 years with stage III lung adenocarcinoma. CDR3: CASSLDGSGTPNEQFF. CDR3 bases: TGTGCCAGCAGCTTAGACGGTAGCGGGACCCCAAATGAGCAGTTCTTC. Full variable domain (missing parts from reference TRBV11-2 and TRBJ2-1): EAGVAQSPRYKIIEKRQSVAFWCNPISGHATLYWYQQILGQGPKLLIQFQNNGVVDDSQLPKDRFSAERLKGVDSTLKIQPAKLEDSAVYLCASSLDGSGTPNEQFFGPGTRLTVL.